This T cell receptor (beta chain) was recovered during a study of beta chain features in type 1 diabetes. The investigators reverse transcribed all of the isolated RNA, so they sequenced expressed TCRB transcripts. TCRdb keeps only in-frame clones here, not all; method: immunoSEQ multiplex PCR. The table lists roughly 500,000 clones, about 10% of them singletons. Germline loops: CDR1 SGHTA, CDR2 FQGNSA. The CDR3 sequence is 14 residues long. V lost 3 bases and J lost 1, with 9 bases in between. There are a few counts of this clone. Populations obtained by sorting all exceeded 95% purity. J is TRBJ2-5 and V is TRBV7-2; D not certain. Sequenced input: naive CD4+ T cells from blood. This clonotype originated in a woman aged 18-29 years in good health. The CDR3 DNA is TGTGCCAGCAGCTTCCAAACGGCCCAAGAGACCCAGTACTTC. Residues: CASSFQTAQETQYF.